The T cell receptor (beta chain) described here comes from a study of control samples from healthy donors and cancer patients. Assay: immunoSEQ multiplex PCR; the TCRdb copy retains only in-frame clones and omits some. Of about 86,000 clones detected, roughly nine tenths appear once; the ten largest clones hold 8.5% to 10%. This clone was picked up a small number of times. Other DNA sequences in the same sample also yield this CDR3. Germline CDR1 is SNHLY and CDR2 is FYNNEI. Trimming pared 7 bases from V and 2 bases from J, leaving 9 bases between. This CDR3 is 13 amino acids long. Sequences were obtained from PBMCs. The TCR was taken from a woman aged 45-59 years with colorectal cancer. The J gene is TRBJ2-1, the V gene TRBV2; D is unresolved. CDR3 DNA: TGTGCCAGCAAGGGAAGGACCTACAATGAGCAGTTCTTC. It specifies CASKGRTYNEQFF. Drawing the rest from reference TRBV2 and TRBJ2-1, the complete variable domain is EPEVTQTPSHQVTQMGQEVILRCVPISNHLYFYWYRQILGQKVEFLVSFYNNEISEKSEIFDDQFSVERPDGSNFTLKIRSTKLEDSAMYFCASKGRTYNEQFFGPGTRLTVL.